The entry that follows covers one T cell receptor (beta chain) sequence. This entry is derived from a study of blood T cell repertoires in COVID-19. Study-wide context: Samples of COVID-19 (acute and convalescent) were obtained from the United States, Italy and Spain. T cells, B-cell-depleted T cells, or PBMCs supplied cDNA or gDNA.

As processed by the authors: By means of reference gene primer amplification, nucleated cell counts were estimated. Sequencing used immunoSEQ multiplex PCR; TCRdb keeps in-frame clones, though not all of them. V and J calls and clone size are those listed in that table; D and trimming were worked out from the DNA. The table has about 76,000 clones, 85% seen once. This CDR3 comprises 17 residues. Germline CDR1 SGHNT, CDR2 YENEEA. V was clipped by 3 bases and J by 3 bases; unmatched bases: 6. This chain uses TRBV11-3 with TRBJ2-2, with 11 bases aligning to TRBD2. The sequence derives from a man aged 60-69 years with COVID-19, enrolled during active disease. What was sequenced was peripheral blood. The CDR3: CASSLASGGTYTGELFF. CDR3 in DNA: TGTGCCAGCAGCTTGGCTAGCGGGGGGACCTACACCGGGGAGCTGTTTTTT.